One sample yielded the 5 T cell receptor beta chains listed below, sequenced in a study of T cells expressing NK-cell markers. TCRdb derives one entry per CDR3 protein from the 5' RACE reads, leaving out DNA. The table lists hundreds of thousands of distinct CDR3 sequences. Input material: blood T cells: a sorted CD56 or NKG2C T cell subset, CD4+ or CD8+ T cells, or bulk PBMC T cells (not recorded which). The source of these receptors is a man between 18 and 69 years old in good health.

The V and J genes are TRBV12-3 or TRBV12-4 and TRBJ1-1; lacking DNA, the TRBD1 call made by TCRdb goes unchecked. CDR3 length: 13 residues. CDR3 sequence reads: CASSSTTGVQAFF.

The rearrangement joins TRBV30 to TRBJ1-4; TCRdb's D call of TRBD1 is untestable without DNA. Germline values: CDR1 GTSNPN, CDR2 SVGIG (reference sequence). The CDR3 has 12 residues. The CDR3 loop is CAYDRGLEKLFF.

The V gene is TRBV12-3 or TRBV12-4, the J gene TRBJ2-6. This CDR3 comprises 14 residues. The CDR3 region is CASSTTAGANVLTF.

The CDR3 loop reads CASSWTSRETQYF. This sequence joins TRBV2 and TRBJ2-5; TCRdb's D call, TRBD2, is unchecked because there is no DNA. The CDR3 sequence is 13 residues long. Germline-derived CDR1 and CDR2 are SNHLY and FYNNEI.

The V gene is TRBV5-1, the J gene TRBJ2-7; TCRdb lists TRBD1, though no DNA is available to test this call. Germline V lookup: CDR1 SGHRS, CDR2 YFSETQ. The CDR3 sequence is 17 residues long. CDR3: CASSPGVTERVRYEQYF.